A selection of T cell receptor beta chains follows, all from one sample in a study of OX40 agonist ivuxolimab in advanced cancers. Data came from immunoSEQ multiplex PCR; TCRdb stores just in-frame clones and leaves some out. The sample lists 58,000 or so clones, around 78% occurring once. The starting material was CD4+ or CD8+ T cells sorted from blood, obtained in a trial of the OX40 agonist ivuxolimab. These receptors all come from an adult with an advanced solid tumor such as melanoma, head and neck, liver or kidney cancer. CDR3s include the opening cysteine and the closing phenylalanine or tryptophan. D genes are given only for firm matches. Clone size is given for some rows only: seen once, a few or many times, or a class if the clone is expanded.

TRBV7-2,.,TRBJ2-3,.,TGTGCCAGCAGCTTGTTGCAGGGGGGGCGGGATACGCAGTATTTT,CASSLLQGGRDTQYF
TRBV18,.,TRBJ1-5,.,TGTGCCAGCTCCGTGGAGACAGGACTAGATCAGCCCCAGCATTTT,CASSVETGLDQPQHF
TRBV7-6,.,TRBJ2-7,.,TGTGCCAGCAGAGCCAAACCGACGGAGCGGGACGAGCAGTACTTC,CASRAKPTERDEQYF
TRBV30,.,TRBJ2-2,.,TGTGCCTGGAGTCCGGGGGCCCACACCGGGGAGCTGTTTTTT,CAWSPGAHTGELFF
TRBV6-5,.,TRBJ2-7,TRBD1,TGTGCCAGCAGTCCAGGGGGCTACGAGCAGTACTTC,CASSPGGYEQYF
TRBV9,.,TRBJ2-2,.,TGTGCCAGCACCCTCACCCCCGTCGGTGACACCGGGGAGCTGTTTTTT,CASTLTPVGDTGELFF
TRBV19,.,TRBJ1-3,TRBD1,TGTGCCAGTAGTACGAACAGGGGGACTGGAAACACCATATATTTT,CASSTNRGTGNTIYF
TRBV10-1,.,TRBJ2-5,.,TGCGCCAGCAGTGACCCCCAGGGCCAAGAGACCCAGTACTTC,CASSDPQGQETQYF
TRBV5-1,once,TRBJ1-2,.,TGCGCCAGCAGTACCGAAGGAAGGGGCTATGGCTACACCTTC,CASSTEGRGYGYTF
TRBV18,.,TRBJ2-7,TRBD1,TGTGCCAGCTCACCACCGTCCGGGACAGTATCCTACGAGCAGTACTTC,CASSPPSGTVSYEQYF
TRBV27,.,TRBJ2-3,.,TGTGCCAGCAGTCTATGGGCGGGGTCCTTCGGCACAGATACGCAGTATTTT,CASSLWAGSFGTDTQYF
TRBV7-9,few,TRBJ2-5,.,TGTGCCAGCAGCTTAGGGGCCGGGGCGGGGGCCCAAGAGACCCAGTACTTC,CASSLGAGAGAQETQYF
TRBV2,.,TRBJ1-2,TRBD1,TGTGCCAGCACCGCCCAGACAGGGAATAACTATGGCTACACCTTC,CASTAQTGNNYGYTF
TRBV27,.,TRBJ1-5,TRBD1,TGTGCCAGCAGTCTAACAGGGGAAATGTCTGGCAATCAGCCCCAGCATTTT,CASSLTGEMSGNQPQHF
TRBV7-9,few,TRBJ1-5,.,TGTGCCAGCAGCTTAGTGGGAAATTTTGGCAATCAGCCCCAGCATTTT,CASSLVGNFGNQPQHF
TRBV5-4,.,TRBJ2-5,.,TGTGCCAGCAGCGACGGAGGGGGGCGCGTGGAGACCCAGTACTTC,CASSDGGGRVETQYF